This T cell receptor beta chain was observed in a study of blood T cells in healthy people across ages. The overall study: Per every two T cells, about one barcoded beta molecule was captured by template switching.

Germline lookup yields CDR1 SGHAT and CDR2 FQNNGV. The CDR3 length is 16 residues. Trimming at V came to 2 bases and at J to 8 bases, leaving 10 bases not matched to a gene. Worth noting for this clonotype: Its cognate antigen is unknown.

The authors ran a second PCR of roughly 6 to 12 cycles using a sample-barcoded 5' primer and a J-beta primer mix. A single record per CDR3 protein comes from TCRdb applying MiXCR to the 5' RACE reads. The repertoire has under 2,000,000 distinct CDR3 sequences, around half of them found once; the top ten carry approximately 2.1%. Regarding the study as a whole: The unsorted PBMCs prevented any conclusive comparison of naive versus antigen-experienced cells.

The chain is built from TRBV11-2 and TRBJ2-1; 9 nucleotides agree with TRBD1. This clonotype originated in a woman aged 40-49 years in good health. The sample consisted of blood. The CDR3, as DNA: TGTGCCAGCAGCTTACCGAACAGGGGGCGGGCGGATGAGCAGTTCTTC. Its translation is CASSLPNRGRADEQFF. The complete variable domain, with remaining parts taken from reference TRBV11-2 and TRBJ2-1, reads EAGVAQSPRYKIIEKRQSVAFWCNPISGHATLYWYQQILGQGPKLLIQFQNNGVVDDSQLPKDRFSAERLKGVDSTLKIQPAKLEDSAVYLCASSLPNRGRADEQFFGPGTRLTVL.